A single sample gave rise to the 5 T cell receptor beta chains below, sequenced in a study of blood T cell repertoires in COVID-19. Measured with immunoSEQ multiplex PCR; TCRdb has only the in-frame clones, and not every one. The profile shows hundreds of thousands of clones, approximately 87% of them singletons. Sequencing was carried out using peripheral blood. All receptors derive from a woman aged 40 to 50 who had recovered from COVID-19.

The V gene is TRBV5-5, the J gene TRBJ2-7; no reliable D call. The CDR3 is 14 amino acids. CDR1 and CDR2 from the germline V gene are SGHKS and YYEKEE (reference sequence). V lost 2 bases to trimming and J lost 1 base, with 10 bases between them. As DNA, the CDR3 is TGTGCCAGCAGCTTCACGAGGCTGTCCTACGAGCAGTACTTC. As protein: CASSFTRLSYEQYF.

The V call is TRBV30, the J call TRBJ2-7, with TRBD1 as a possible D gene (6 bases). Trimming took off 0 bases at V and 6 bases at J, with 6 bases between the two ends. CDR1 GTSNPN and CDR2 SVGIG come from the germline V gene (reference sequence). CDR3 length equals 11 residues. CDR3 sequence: CAWSVGAEQYF. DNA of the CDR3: TGTGCCTGGAGTGTGGGGGCCGAGCAGTACTTC. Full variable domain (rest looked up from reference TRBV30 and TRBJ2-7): SQTIHQWPATLVQPVGSPLSLECTVEGTSNPNLYWYRQAAGRGLQLLFYSVGIGQISSEVPQNLSASRPQDRQFILSSKKLLLSDSGFYLCAWSVGAEQYFGPGTRLTVT.

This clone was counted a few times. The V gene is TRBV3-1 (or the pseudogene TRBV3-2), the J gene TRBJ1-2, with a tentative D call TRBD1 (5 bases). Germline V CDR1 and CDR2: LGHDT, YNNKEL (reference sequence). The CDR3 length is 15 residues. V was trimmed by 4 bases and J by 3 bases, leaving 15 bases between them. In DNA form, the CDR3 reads TGTGCCAGCAGCCGGAGGGACCTCGCTGACTATGGCTACACCTTC. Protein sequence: CASSRRDLADYGYTF.

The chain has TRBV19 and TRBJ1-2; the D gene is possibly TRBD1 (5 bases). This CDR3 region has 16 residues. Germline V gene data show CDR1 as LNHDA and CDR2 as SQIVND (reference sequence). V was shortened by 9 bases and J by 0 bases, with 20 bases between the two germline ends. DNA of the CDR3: TGTGCCAGCACCTCCGGTGGGGGGAGAGCTAACTATGGCTACACCTTC. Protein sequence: CASTSGGGRANYGYTF.

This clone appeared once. The CDR3 here is CASSPQLAGSPYEQYF. The CDR3 nucleotides are TGTGCCAGCAGCCCACAACTAGCGGGGAGCCCCTACGAGCAGTACTTC. The rearrangement uses TRBV7-2 and TRBJ2-7, with TRBD2 identical over 10 bases. V lost 5 bases, J lost 2 bases, and 9 bases stayed unmatched. Germline V gives CDR1 SGHTA, CDR2 FQGNSA. The CDR3 sequence is 16 residues long.